A selection of T cell receptor beta chains follows, all from one sample in a study of T cell changes during pregnancy in multiple sclerosis. Profiling relied on immunoSEQ multiplex PCR, and the TCRdb table lists in-frame clones only, not all of them. The sample contains about 51,000 clones, under 95% of which appear only once. The specimen was CD4+ T cells from peripheral blood mononuclear cells, collected in the second trimester of pregnancy. These receptors all come from a female donor with multiple sclerosis, enrolled in a pregnancy study. Both conserved end residues are part of each CDR3. D genes are given only for firm matches. Clone size is given for some rows only: seen once, a few or many times, or a class if the clone is expanded.

V gene: TRBV5-1
D gene: TRBD1
J gene: TRBJ1-2
clone size: .
CDR3 protein: CASSAQGAGYTF
CDR3 DNA: TGCGCCAGCAGCGCACAGGGGGCTGGCTACACCTTC

V gene: TRBV6-5
D gene: TRBD1
J gene: TRBJ1-4
clone size: .
CDR3 protein: CASRTGGFTNEKLFF
CDR3 DNA: TGTGCCAGCAGGACAGGGGGTTTCACTAATGAAAAACTGTTTTTT

V gene: TRBV7-2
D gene: .
J gene: TRBJ2-5
clone size: .
CDR3 protein: CASSFFRGETQYF
CDR3 DNA: TGTGCCAGCAGCTTCTTCCGGGGGGAGACCCAGTACTTC

V gene: TRBV6-1
D gene: TRBD2
J gene: TRBJ2-7
clone size: .
CDR3 protein: CATRRGTNYEQYF
CDR3 DNA: TGTGCCACACGGCGGGGGACCAACTACGAGCAGTACTTC

V gene: TRBV9
D gene: .
J gene: TRBJ1-1
clone size: .
CDR3 protein: CASSSPWREAFF
CDR3 DNA: TGTGCCAGCAGCTCGCCGTGGCGGGAAGCTTTCTTT

V gene: TRBV27
D gene: .
J gene: TRBJ2-7
clone size: .
CDR3 protein: CASSFLGANYEQYF
CDR3 DNA: TGTGCCAGCAGTTTTCTGGGGGCGAATTACGAGCAGTACTTC

V gene: TRBV25-1
D gene: .
J gene: TRBJ1-6
clone size: .
CDR3 protein: CASSDTDGGLSPLHF
CDR3 DNA: TGTGCCAGCAGTGACACCGACGGGGGGCTTTCACCCCTCCACTTT

V gene: TRBV6-5
D gene: .
J gene: TRBJ1-2
clone size: .
CDR3 protein: CASTRGAGGYTF
CDR3 DNA: TGTGCTAGCACGCGGGGGGCTGGTGGCTACACCTTC

V gene: TRBV5-4
D gene: TRBD1
J gene: TRBJ2-1
clone size: .
CDR3 protein: CASNQPGMGQGASEQFF
CDR3 DNA: TGTGCCAGCAATCAACCGGGGATGGGACAGGGGGCGAGTGAGCAGTTCTTC

V gene: TRBV7-3
D gene: TRBD2
J gene: TRBJ2-3
clone size: .
CDR3 protein: CASSLASGGSTDTQYF
CDR3 DNA: TGTGCCAGCAGCTTAGCTAGCGGGGGTTCCACAGATACGCAGTATTTT

V gene: TRBV7-9
D gene: TRBD2
J gene: TRBJ2-7
clone size: .
CDR3 protein: CASSFSGEPYEQYF
CDR3 DNA: TGTGCCAGCAGCTTTAGCGGGGAACCCTACGAGCAGTACTTC

V gene: TRBV4-2
D gene: TRBD1
J gene: TRBJ1-6
clone size: .
CDR3 protein: CASSQSGTGKGSPLHF
CDR3 DNA: TGTGCCAGCAGCCAATCAGGGACAGGAAAAGGTTCACCCCTCCACTTT

V gene: TRBV9
D gene: .
J gene: TRBJ1-3
clone size: .
CDR3 protein: CASSVSPGDTSGNTIYF
CDR3 DNA: TGTGCCAGCAGCGTATCTCCAGGGGATACCTCTGGAAACACCATATATTTT

V gene: TRBV7-7
D gene: .
J gene: TRBJ1-1
clone size: .
CDR3 protein: CASSYAENTEAFF
CDR3 DNA: TGTGCCAGCAGTTACGCGGAGAACACTGAAGCTTTCTTT

V gene: TRBV4-1
D gene: TRBD1
J gene: TRBJ2-2
clone size: .
CDR3 protein: CASSQHDRVNAGELFF
CDR3 DNA: TGCGCCAGCAGCCAACACGACAGGGTTAATGCCGGGGAGCTGTTTTTT

V gene: TRBV11-3
D gene: .
J gene: TRBJ1-1
clone size: .
CDR3 protein: CASSLTAGKDTEAFF
CDR3 DNA: TGTGCCAGCAGCCTCACTGCAGGGAAGGACACTGAAGCTTTCTTT

V gene: TRBV6-5
D gene: TRBD1
J gene: TRBJ2-1
clone size: .
CDR3 protein: CASSIPRQGRNEQFF
CDR3 DNA: TGTGCCAGCAGCATCCCCAGACAGGGGAGAAATGAGCAGTTCTTC

V gene: TRBV7-2
D gene: TRBD2
J gene: TRBJ2-3
clone size: few
CDR3 protein: CASSLDPRGGRGTQYF
CDR3 DNA: TGTGCCAGCAGCTTAGATCCGCGGGGGGGCCGGGGTACGCAGTATTTT

V gene: TRBV19
D gene: TRBD1
J gene: TRBJ1-1
clone size: .
CDR3 protein: CASSINRGRNTEAFF
CDR3 DNA: TGTGCCAGTAGTATCAACAGGGGCCGGAACACTGAAGCTTTCTTT

V gene: TRBV5-6
D gene: .
J gene: TRBJ2-7
clone size: .
CDR3 protein: CASSLGQYYEQYF
CDR3 DNA: TGTGCCAGCAGCTTGGGACAGTACTACGAGCAGTACTTC

V gene: TRBV19
D gene: TRBD2
J gene: TRBJ2-2
clone size: .
CDR3 protein: CASQTSGFQGTGELFF
CDR3 DNA: TGTGCCAGTCAGACTAGCGGGTTTCAGGGAACCGGGGAGCTGTTTTTT

V gene: TRBV2
D gene: TRBD1
J gene: TRBJ2-2
clone size: .
CDR3 protein: CASSRTGAWELFF
CDR3 DNA: TGTGCCAGTAGCCGGACAGGCGCATGGGAGCTGTTTTTT

V gene: TRBV9
D gene: TRBD2
J gene: TRBJ2-1
clone size: .
CDR3 protein: CASSVTSGAYYNEQFF
CDR3 DNA: TGTGCCAGCAGCGTGACTAGCGGAGCTTACTACAATGAGCAGTTCTTC

V gene: TRBV30
D gene: .
J gene: TRBJ1-2
clone size: .
CDR3 protein: CAWSPGVYGYTF
CDR3 DNA: TGTGCCTGGAGCCCGGGAGTCTATGGCTACACCTTC

V gene: TRBV7-2
D gene: .
J gene: TRBJ2-7
clone size: .
CDR3 protein: CASSLLREQYF
CDR3 DNA: TGTGCCAGCAGCTTATTACGGGAGCAGTACTTC

V gene: TRBV11-3
D gene: TRBD2
J gene: TRBJ2-3
clone size: .
CDR3 protein: CASSLGVVSGSDTQYF
CDR3 DNA: TGTGCCAGCAGCTTGGGGGTCGTTAGCGGGTCCGATACGCAGTATTTT

V gene: TRBV7-9
D gene: .
J gene: TRBJ2-7
clone size: .
CDR3 protein: CASSLPGGNEQYF
CDR3 DNA: TGTGCCAGCAGCTTACCGGGGGGCAACGAGCAGTACTTC

V gene: TRBV18
D gene: TRBD1
J gene: TRBJ1-1
clone size: .
CDR3 protein: CASSRQGGNTEAFF
CDR3 DNA: TGTGCCAGCTCCCGGCAGGGGGGGAACACTGAAGCTTTCTTT

V gene: TRBV7-9
D gene: TRBD1
J gene: TRBJ2-5
clone size: once
CDR3 protein: CASSPTGTGGKETQYF
CDR3 DNA: TGTGCCAGCAGTCCCACCGGGACAGGGGGGAAAGAGACCCAGTACTTC

V gene: TRBV9
D gene: .
J gene: TRBJ2-2
clone size: .
CDR3 protein: CASSVGAAGLGELFF
CDR3 DNA: TGTGCCAGCTCAGTAGGAGCGGCGGGATTAGGGGAGCTGTTTTTT

V gene: TRBV4-2
D gene: TRBD2
J gene: TRBJ2-3
clone size: .
CDR3 protein: CASSQDRGSGGASVTQYF
CDR3 DNA: TGTGCCAGCAGCCAAGATAGGGGTAGCGGGGGGGCCTCGGTGACGCAGTATTTT

V gene: TRBV19
D gene: .
J gene: TRBJ1-5
clone size: .
CDR3 protein: CASSPAGDYQPQHF
CDR3 DNA: TGTGCCAGTAGTCCAGCAGGGGATTATCAGCCCCAGCATTTT

V gene: TRBV9
D gene: .
J gene: TRBJ2-3
clone size: few
CDR3 protein: CASSVYLGTDTQYF
CDR3 DNA: TGTGCCAGCAGCGTCTATCTAGGCACAGATACGCAGTATTTT

V gene: TRBV5-1
D gene: TRBD2
J gene: TRBJ2-3
clone size: .
CDR3 protein: CASSLERAGGTDTQYF
CDR3 DNA: TGCGCCAGCAGCTTGGAGCGAGCGGGGGGCACAGATACGCAGTATTTT

V gene: TRBV30
D gene: .
J gene: TRBJ1-2
clone size: .
CDR3 protein: CAWSVGQGDYGYTF
CDR3 DNA: TGTGCCTGGAGTGTAGGGCAGGGTGACTATGGCTACACCTTC

V gene: TRBV19
D gene: TRBD2
J gene: TRBJ2-1
clone size: .
CDR3 protein: CASSQIISGTSVYNEQFF
CDR3 DNA: TGTGCCAGTAGTCAAATCATCTCCGGGACTAGCGTCTACAATGAGCAGTTCTTC

V gene: TRBV19
D gene: TRBD1
J gene: TRBJ2-2
clone size: .
CDR3 protein: CASSQLPQGSRTGELFF
CDR3 DNA: TGTGCCAGTAGTCAACTCCCACAGGGGAGTAGAACCGGGGAGCTGTTTTTT

V gene: TRBV5-4
D gene: .
J gene: TRBJ1-2
clone size: few
CDR3 protein: CASSLMGRGGYTF
CDR3 DNA: TGTGCCAGCAGCTTAATGGGGAGGGGTGGCTACACCTTC

V gene: TRBV9
D gene: TRBD2
J gene: TRBJ2-7
clone size: .
CDR3 protein: CASSASTSGGPYEQYF
CDR3 DNA: TGTGCCAGCAGCGCCAGTACTAGCGGGGGACCCTACGAGCAGTACTTC

V gene: TRBV13
D gene: TRBD2
J gene: TRBJ2-5
clone size: once
CDR3 protein: CASSSRTSGGGETQYF
CDR3 DNA: TGTGCCAGCAGCTCCCGGACTAGCGGGGGAGGGGAGACCCAGTACTTC

V gene: TRBV29-1
D gene: TRBD1
J gene: TRBJ1-2
clone size: .
CDR3 protein: CSGSGTDSNYGYTF
CDR3 DNA: TGCAGCGGCTCCGGGACAGACTCTAACTATGGCTACACCTTC

V gene: TRBV5-4
D gene: TRBD2
J gene: TRBJ2-5
clone size: .
CDR3 protein: CASSQRTRHQETQYF
CDR3 DNA: TGTGCCAGCAGCCAGCGGACTAGACACCAAGAGACCCAGTACTTC

V gene: TRBV28
D gene: TRBD1
J gene: TRBJ1-1
clone size: once
CDR3 protein: CAGGQAIGNEAFF
CDR3 DNA: TGTGCCGGAGGACAGGCCATAGGAAATGAAGCTTTCTTT

V gene: TRBV29-1
D gene: .
J gene: TRBJ2-3
clone size: once
CDR3 protein: CSVRITGKDTQYF
CDR3 DNA: TGCAGCGTCCGGATTACAGGGAAAGATACGCAGTATTTT

V gene: TRBV2
D gene: TRBD1
J gene: TRBJ1-1
clone size: once
CDR3 protein: CASSVDRGNTEAFF
CDR3 DNA: TGTGCCAGCAGTGTCGACAGGGGGAACACTGAAGCTTTCTTT

V gene: TRBV7-2
D gene: TRBD2
J gene: TRBJ2-7
clone size: .
CDR3 protein: CASSLVLLAGGVWEQYF
CDR3 DNA: TGTGCCAGCAGCTTAGTATTGCTAGCGGGGGGGGTCTGGGAGCAGTACTTC

V gene: TRBV9
D gene: .
J gene: TRBJ1-1
clone size: .
CDR3 protein: CASSVEDRTAQAFF
CDR3 DNA: TGTGCCAGCAGCGTAGAGGACAGAACAGCTCAAGCTTTCTTT